This paragraph covers one T cell receptor (beta chain) sequence. The V gene's germline CDR1 is SQVTM and CDR2 ANQGSEA. This CDR3 spans 12 amino acids. V dropped 5 bases and J dropped 6 bases, with 10 bases sitting between them. This specimen comes from a study of T cell changes during pregnancy in multiple sclerosis. The assay was immunoSEQ multiplex PCR, and TCRdb's table has in-frame clones only and misses some. The sample lists more than 25,000 clones, approximately 90% occurring once. The clonotype originates from a female donor with multiple sclerosis, enrolled in a pregnancy study. Sequencing used CD8+ T cells from peripheral blood mononuclear cells, obtained after pregnancy. This chain connects TRBV29-1 to TRBJ2-2, with D unclear. CDR3 sequence: CSVLSLAGELFF. CDR3 in DNA: TGCAGCGTTCTTAGCTTAGCCGGGGAGCTGTTTTTT.